The 21 T cell receptor beta chains presented below share a single source sample, sequenced in a study of T cells in narcolepsy. Data came from immunoSEQ multiplex PCR; TCRdb stores just in-frame clones and leaves some out. Of tens of thousands of clones listed, over 80% are singletons. The sequencing sample was made of memory (CD45RA-) CD4+ T cells from blood. The source is a human donor in good health.

The chain has TRBV5-1 and TRBJ2-7; D gene unclear. The CDR3 has 15 residues. With 4 bases removed from V and 0 bases from J, the gap between germline ends came to 14 bases. Germline V CDR1 and CDR2: SGHRS, YFSETQ. The CDR3 DNA reads TGCGCCAGCAGCCCCACGCCGTCCAGCTCCTACGAGCAGTACTTC. Its translation is CASSPTPSSSYEQYF.

The genes are TRBV7-2 and TRBJ2-7; unclear D gene. The germline V and J ends were trimmed by 1 base and 0 bases, with 7 bases remaining between them. CDR1 and CDR2 (germline): SGHTA, FQGNSA. This CDR3 comprises 14 residues. The CDR3 protein is CASSLDYASYEQYF. As DNA, the CDR3 is TGTGCCAGCAGCTTAGACTACGCCTCCTACGAGCAGTACTTC. The whole variable domain, remainder taken from reference TRBV7-2 and TRBJ2-7, is GAGVSQSPSNKVTEKGKDVELRCDPISGHTALYWYRQSLGQGLEFLIYFQGNSAPDKSGLPSDRFSAERTGGSVSTLTIQRTQQEDSAVYLCASSLDYASYEQYFGPGTRLTVT.

The chain employs TRBV2 and TRBJ2-1, with D unresolved. Per germline, CDR1 SNHLY and CDR2 FYNNEI. This CDR3 region has 13 residues. Trimming took off 2 bases at V and 4 bases at J, with 6 bases between the two ends. CDR3 sequence (DNA): TGTGCCAGCAGTGAAATCGGGTACAATGAGCAGTTCTTC. It is translated as CASSEIGYNEQFF. The complete variable domain, with remaining parts taken from reference TRBV2 and TRBJ2-1, reads EPEVTQTPSHQVTQMGQEVILRCVPISNHLYFYWYRQILGQKVEFLVSFYNNEISEKSEIFDDQFSVERPDGSNFTLKIRSTKLEDSAMYFCASSEIGYNEQFFGPGTRLTVL.

The chain is built from TRBV6-6 and TRBJ2-7, with 9 bases lining up with TRBD1. The germline V gene encodes CDR1 MNHNY and CDR2 SVGAGI (reference sequence). CDR3 length: 13 residues. Trimming cost V 6 bases and J 2 bases; bases outside gene matches: 2. The DNA for the CDR3 is TGTGCCAGCAGGGGGGACAGGGCCTACGAGCAGTACTTC. Amino acid sequence: CASRGDRAYEQYF.

J is TRBJ2-2 and V is TRBV10-3, with D tentatively TRBD2 (6 bases). This CDR3 region has 14 residues. Germline V gene sequence: CDR1 ENHRY, CDR2 SYGVKD. The V end lost 9 bases, the J end lost 1 base, and 12 bases lay between the germline ends. The CDR3 region is CAINRLENTGELFF. The CDR3 DNA is TGTGCCATTAACCGACTAGAGAACACCGGGGAGCTGTTTTTT.

The gene calls are TRBV4-1 and TRBJ1-5, with D uncertain. CDR3 length: 13 residues. The V end was cut by 8 bases, the J end by 7 bases, with 15 bases between. Germline CDR1 and CDR2: MGHRA and YSYEKL. CDR3 nucleotide sequence: TGCGCCAGCCAGACCGACCTTGGGCAGCCCCAGCATTTT. Its translation is CASQTDLGQPQHF.

This clone appeared a single time. The V gene is TRBV5-1, the J gene TRBJ1-1; 8 nucleotides align to TRBD1. The germline gives CDR1 SGHRS, CDR2 YFSETQ. V shed 4 bases and J 5 bases; nucleotides not matched to a gene: 7. CDR3 length: 14 amino acids. The CDR3, as DNA: TGCGCCAGCAGCGGACAGGGAGGAAGGACTGAAGCTTTCTTT. Encoded protein: CASSGQGGRTEAFF.

The chain links TRBV2 to TRBJ2-3; 7 bases agree with TRBD2. Germline V gives CDR1 SNHLY, CDR2 FYNNEI. The ends lost 4 bases at V and 1 base at J; junction bases unmatched: 5. This CDR3 region has 15 residues. CDR3 loop: CASSALTSGTDTQYF. In DNA, the CDR3 is TGTGCCAGCAGTGCCCTCACTAGCGGCACAGATACGCAGTATTTT.

This chain joins TRBV7-2 and TRBJ2-1, with a weak D call TRBD1 (7 bases). V was clipped by 2 bases and J by 8 bases, with 10 bases between them. CDR1 and CDR2 from the germline V gene are SGHTA and FQGNSA. The CDR3 loop spans 13 amino acids. Here the CDR3 reads CASSLFRGDEQFF. The CDR3 DNA follows: TGTGCCAGCAGCTTATTCAGGGGGGATGAGCAGTTCTTC.

V and J are TRBV25-1 and TRBJ2-3; TRBD2 agrees at 7 bases. The V segment lost 3 bases and the J segment 4 bases; nucleotides outside the gene matches: 1. Looked up from germline, CDR1 is MGHDK and CDR2 is SYGVNS. The CDR3 extends over 13 amino acids. CDR3 region: CASSDAGADTQYF. The CDR3 DNA follows: TGTGCCAGCAGTGATGCGGGGGCAGATACGCAGTATTTT.

The chain employs TRBV5-4 and TRBJ2-5; 13 nucleotides agree with TRBD2. CDR3 size: 16 residues. The V segment lost 1 base and the J segment 5 bases; nucleotides outside the gene matches: 5. CDR1 is SGHNT and CDR2 is YYREEE in the germline V gene (reference sequence). The CDR3 coding sequence is TGTGCCAGCAGCTTGAAACTAGCGGGGGGGGTGGAGACCCAGTACTTC. It codes for CASSLKLAGGVETQYF.

This chain connects TRBV6-5 to TRBJ1-2, with TRBD1 matching 7 bases. The CDR3 contains 15 residues. Germline V gives CDR1 MNHEY, CDR2 SVGAGI. The V segment lost 0 bases and the J segment 5 bases; nucleotides outside the gene matches: 6. CDR3 sequence: CASSYSIGGGYGYTF. Here the CDR3 DNA reads TGTGCCAGCAGTTACTCGATAGGGGGCGGGTATGGCTACACCTTC.

V and J are TRBV5-1 and TRBJ2-3; unclear D gene. This CDR3 has 16 residues. From germline, CDR1 is SGHRS and CDR2 YFSETQ. Trimming shortened V by 4 bases and J by 1 base, and 16 bases separated the two germline ends. DNA for the CDR3: TGCGCCAGCAGCCTTGGCCCAGCGCCGGGCACAGATACGCAGTATTTT. Protein product: CASSLGPAPGTDTQYF.

About this clone itself: The germline gene is not matched at one end of the junction; a read error may be the cause. This chain connects TRBV9 to TRBJ2-1; D ambiguous. Per germline, CDR1 SGDLS and CDR2 YYNGEE. This CDR3 has 15 residues. The CDR3 bases are TGTGTCAGCAGCGTAGAAGGTGGACCCTACAATGAGCAGTTCTTC. Its protein product is CVSSVEGGPYNEQFF. Using reference TRBV9 and TRBJ2-1 for the parts outside the CDR3, the full variable domain is DSGVTQTPKHLITATGQRVTLRCSPRSGDLSVYWYQQSLDQGLQFLIQYYNGEERAKGNILERFSAQQFPDLHSELNLSSLELGDSALYFCVSSVEGGPYNEQFFGPGTRLTVL.

This clone was counted only a few times. This chain uses TRBV11-1 with TRBJ1-1, with D possibly TRBD1 on 5 matching bases. This CDR3 contains 16 residues. Germline V gives CDR1 SGHAT, CDR2 FQDESV (reference sequence). Trimming shortened V by 3 bases and J by 1 base, and 15 bases separated the two germline ends. The CDR3 loop reads CASSFATGLRNTEAFF. DNA for the CDR3: TGTGCCAGCAGCTTTGCCACAGGCCTCAGGAACACTGAAGCTTTCTTT.

This chain links TRBV19 with TRBJ1-5; 8 bases map to TRBD1. The CDR3 loop spans 15 amino acids. Germline values: CDR1 LNHDA, CDR2 SQIVND (reference sequence). Trimming at V came to 5 bases and at J to 2 bases, leaving 5 bases not matched to a gene. CDR3 amino acids: CASSVPGQGNQPQHF. In nucleotides, the CDR3 is TGTGCCAGTAGTGTACCGGGACAGGGCAATCAGCCCCAGCATTTT.

This chain joins TRBV5-4 and TRBJ2-3, with 10 positions matching TRBD2. CDR1 and CDR2 from the germline V gene are SGHNT and YYREEE (reference sequence). J gave up 5 bases and V 3 bases, and 6 bases lay outside the gene matches. The CDR3 loop spans 15 amino acids. CDR3 nucleotides: TGTGCCAGCAGCTCACTCGTAGCGGGAGGAGATACGCAGTATTTT. Translated: CASSSLVAGGDTQYF.

The chain combines TRBV19 with TRBJ2-3; D is perhaps TRBD1 (5 bases). Trimming took off 5 bases at V and 2 bases at J, with 17 bases between the two ends. This CDR3 contains 16 residues. CDR1 is LNHDA and CDR2 is SQIVND in the germline V gene (reference sequence). The chain's CDR3 is CASSASPTVPTDTQYF. The CDR3 coding sequence is TGTGCCAGTAGTGCCTCCCCGACAGTTCCCACAGATACGCAGTATTTT. Using reference TRBV19 and TRBJ2-3 for the parts outside the CDR3, the full variable domain is DGGITQSPKYLFRKEGQNVTLSCEQNLNHDAMYWYRQDPGQGLRLIYYSQIVNDFQKGDIAEGYSVSREKKESFPLTVTSAQKNPTAFYLCASSASPTVPTDTQYFGPGTRLTVL.

This sequence joins TRBV28 and TRBJ2-7, with D unresolved. Germline V gene sequence: CDR1 MDHEN, CDR2 SYDVKM. There are 13 residues in the CDR3. The germline V and J ends were trimmed by 6 bases and 3 bases, with 12 bases remaining between them. The CDR3 DNA sequence: TGTGCCAGCAGGCCCCCTGTCCTCTACGAGCAGTACTTC. Translation gives CASRPPVLYEQYF. Together with reference TRBV28 and TRBJ2-7, the CDR3 gives the full variable domain: DVKVTQSSRYLVKRTGEKVFLECVQDMDHENMFWYRQDPGLGLRLIYFSYDVKMKEKGDIPEGYSVSREKKERFSLILESASTNQTSMYLCASRPPVLYEQYFGPGTRLTVT.

This clone came up once. The chain joins TRBV10-2 to TRBJ2-5; TRBD1 is a possible D gene (6 bases). The CDR3 runs to 14 residues. V lost 0 bases to trimming and J lost 3 bases, with 8 bases between them. In germline, CDR1 is WSHSY, CDR2 SAAADI. The CDR3, as DNA: TGCGCCAGCAGTGAGTCGAACAGGGAAGAGACCCAGTACTTC. Its protein product is CASSESNREETQYF.

This chain links TRBV6-5 with TRBJ1-5, with D unresolved. V lost 6 bases to trimming and J lost 4 bases, with 10 bases between them. Germline-derived CDR1 and CDR2 are MNHEY and SVGAGI. The CDR3 spans 13 residues. CDR3 sequence (DNA): TGTGCCAGCAGACCCGGTACAAATCAGCCCCAGCATTTT. Its protein is CASRPGTNQPQHF.